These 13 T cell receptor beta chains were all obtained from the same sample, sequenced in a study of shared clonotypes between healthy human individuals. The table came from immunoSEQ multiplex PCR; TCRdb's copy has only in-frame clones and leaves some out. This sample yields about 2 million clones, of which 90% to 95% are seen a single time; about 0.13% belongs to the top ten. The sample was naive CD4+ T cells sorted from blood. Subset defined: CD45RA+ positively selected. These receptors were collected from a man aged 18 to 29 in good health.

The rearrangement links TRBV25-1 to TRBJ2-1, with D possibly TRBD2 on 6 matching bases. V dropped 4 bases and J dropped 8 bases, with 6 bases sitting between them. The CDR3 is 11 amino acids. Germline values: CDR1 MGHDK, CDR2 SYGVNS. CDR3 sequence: CASSAGDEQFF. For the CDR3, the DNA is TGTGCCAGCAGTGCGGGGGATGAGCAGTTCTTC.

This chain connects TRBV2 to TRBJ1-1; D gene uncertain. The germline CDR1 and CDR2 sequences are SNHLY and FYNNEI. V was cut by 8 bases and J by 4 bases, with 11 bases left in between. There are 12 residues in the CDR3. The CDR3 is CASGVLGTEAFF. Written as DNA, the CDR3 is TGTGCCAGCGGCGTTCTGGGCACTGAAGCTTTCTTT.

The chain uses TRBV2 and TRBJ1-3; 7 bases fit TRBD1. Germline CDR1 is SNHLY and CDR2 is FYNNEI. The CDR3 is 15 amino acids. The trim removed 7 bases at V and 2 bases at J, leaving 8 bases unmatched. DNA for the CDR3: TGTGCCAGCACCCGCGCAGGGGGGCCTGGAAACACCATATATTTT. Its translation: CASTRAGGPGNTIYF.

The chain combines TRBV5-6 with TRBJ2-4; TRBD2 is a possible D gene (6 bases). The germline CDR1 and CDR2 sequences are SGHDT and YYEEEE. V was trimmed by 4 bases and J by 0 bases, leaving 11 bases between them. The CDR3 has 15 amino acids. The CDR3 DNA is TGTGCCAGCAGCGGAAGGGGACTAGCCAAAAACATTCAGTACTTC. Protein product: CASSGRGLAKNIQYF.

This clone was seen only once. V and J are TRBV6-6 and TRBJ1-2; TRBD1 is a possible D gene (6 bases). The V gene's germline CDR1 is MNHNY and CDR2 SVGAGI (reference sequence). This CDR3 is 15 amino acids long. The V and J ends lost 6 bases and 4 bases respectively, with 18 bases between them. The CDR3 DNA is TGTGCCAGCAGCCCAGGGGCCCCCGTCGGCTATGGCTACACCTTC. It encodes CASSPGAPVGYGYTF.

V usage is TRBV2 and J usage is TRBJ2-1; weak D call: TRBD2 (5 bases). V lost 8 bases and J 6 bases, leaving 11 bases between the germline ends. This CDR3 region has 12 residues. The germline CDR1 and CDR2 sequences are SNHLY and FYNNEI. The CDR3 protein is CASGLWGNEQFF. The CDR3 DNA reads TGTGCCAGCGGACTTTGGGGCAATGAGCAGTTCTTC.

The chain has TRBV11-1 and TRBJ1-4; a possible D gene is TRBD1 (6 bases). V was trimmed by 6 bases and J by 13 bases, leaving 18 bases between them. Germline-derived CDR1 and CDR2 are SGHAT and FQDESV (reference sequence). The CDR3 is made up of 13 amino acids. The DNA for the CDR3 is TGTGCCAGCAGTCCGGGACACGGACTAGCACTGTTTTTT. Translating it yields CASSPGHGLALFF.

CDR3 DNA sequence: TGTGCCAGCAGCGTAGCCGCGGGAGTCTCATCGGCAGATACGCAGTATTTT. Amino acids: CASSVAAGVSSADTQYF. The V call is TRBV9, the J call TRBJ2-3, with TRBD2 matching over 7 bases. The CDR3 covers 17 residues. Trimming removed 0 bases from V and 4 bases from J; junction bases left unmatched: 11. The V gene's germline CDR1 is SGDLS and CDR2 YYNGEE.

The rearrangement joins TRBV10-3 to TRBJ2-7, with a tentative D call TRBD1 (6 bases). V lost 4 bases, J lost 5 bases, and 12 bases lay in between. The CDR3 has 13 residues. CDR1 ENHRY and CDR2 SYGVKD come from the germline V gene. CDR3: CAISGAGEHEQYF. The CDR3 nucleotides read TGTGCCATCAGTGGGGCAGGGGAGCACGAGCAGTACTTC.

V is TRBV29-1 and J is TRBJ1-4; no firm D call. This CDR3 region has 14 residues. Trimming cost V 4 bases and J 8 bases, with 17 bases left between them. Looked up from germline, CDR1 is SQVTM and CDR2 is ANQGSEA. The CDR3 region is CSVGSHSLEEKLFF. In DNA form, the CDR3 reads TGCAGCGTTGGAAGTCACTCACTGGAGGAAAAACTGTTTTTT. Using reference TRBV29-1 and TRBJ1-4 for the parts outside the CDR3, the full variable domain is SAVISQKPSRDICQRGTSLTIQCQVDSQVTMMFWYRQQPGQSLTLIATANQGSEATYESGFVIDKFPISRPNLTFSTLTVSNMSPEDSSIYLCSVGSHSLEEKLFFGSGTQLSVL.

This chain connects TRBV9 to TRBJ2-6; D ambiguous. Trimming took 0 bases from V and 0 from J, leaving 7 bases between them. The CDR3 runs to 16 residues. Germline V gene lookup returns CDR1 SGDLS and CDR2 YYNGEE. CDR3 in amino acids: CASSVEGSSGANVLTF. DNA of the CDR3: TGTGCCAGCAGCGTAGAGGGCAGCTCTGGGGCCAACGTCCTGACTTTC.

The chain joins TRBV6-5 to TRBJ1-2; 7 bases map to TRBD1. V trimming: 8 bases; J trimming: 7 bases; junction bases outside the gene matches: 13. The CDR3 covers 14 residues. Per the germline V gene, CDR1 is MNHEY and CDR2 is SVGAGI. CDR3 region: CASGRVTGAGGYTF. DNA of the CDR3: TGTGCCAGCGGACGCGTCACAGGGGCTGGTGGCTACACCTTC.

CDR3 protein: CASSPPESGQGEYEQFF. The CDR3 nucleotides are TGTGCCAGCAGTCCTCCGGAGTCGGGACAGGGGGAATACGAGCAGTTCTTC. The gene calls are TRBV28 and TRBJ2-1; 11 nucleotides agree with TRBD1. This CDR3 has 17 residues. Trimming at V came to 5 bases and at J to 10 bases, leaving 16 bases not matched to a gene. Per germline, CDR1 MDHEN and CDR2 SYDVKM.